What follows are 28 T cell receptor beta chains derived from one specimen sequenced in a study of blood T cell repertoires in COVID-19. Profiled with immunoSEQ multiplex PCR; TCRdb holds only in-frame clones, not every one. The sample yields around 45,000 clones, about 83% seen once. The sequencing input was peripheral blood. The receptor set was obtained from an elderly man in a cohort sampled during active COVID-19.

V gene TRBV28 combines with J gene TRBJ2-3; 8 positions match TRBD1. The CDR3 runs to 15 residues. Per the germline V gene, CDR1 is MDHEN and CDR2 is SYDVKM. J lost 3 bases, V lost 3 bases, and 5 bases had no gene match. The CDR3 protein is CASSLPGGLTDTQYF. Written as DNA, the CDR3 is TGTGCCAGCAGTTTGCCAGGGGGCTTAACAGATACGCAGTATTTT.

V usage is TRBV27 and J usage is TRBJ1-6; 7 bases match TRBD1. CDR3 length: 15 residues. With 3 bases clipped from V and 7 bases from J, the junction kept 6 bases outside the gene matches. CDR1 and CDR2 (germline): MNHEY, SMNVEV (reference sequence). The CDR3 reads CASSLVTGANSPLHF. Here the CDR3 DNA reads TGTGCCAGCAGTTTGGTCACAGGGGCGAATTCACCCCTCCACTTT.

V is TRBV3-1 (or the pseudogene TRBV3-2) and J is TRBJ2-1; perhaps TRBD1 as D (6 bases). Trimming left V 5 bases short and J 15 bases short, with 23 bases between. The CDR3 consists of 14 residues. CDR1 LGHDT and CDR2 YNNKEL come from the germline V gene (reference sequence). The CDR3 DNA sequence: TGTGCCAGCAGCTCCGAGGGGTCCCGAGGGGGAAGGTTCTTC. Its protein is CASSSEGSRGGRFF.

Details on this clone: A junction end diverges from the germline sequence, so it may reflect a read error. This chain links TRBV2 with TRBJ1-3; TRBD1 matches at 11 bases. CDR1 is SNHLY, CDR2 FYNNEI, per germline. The CDR3 extends over 18 amino acids. The CDR3 spells CASNEGTGGIRSGNTIYF. The CDR3 DNA is TGTGCCAGCAATGAAGGGACAGGGGGTATCCGCTCTGGAAACACCATATATTTT.

V gene TRBV28 combines with J gene TRBJ1-3; no clear D gene. Germline V gene lookup returns CDR1 MDHEN and CDR2 SYDVKM. The CDR3 is 15 residues long. V lost 7 bases to trimming and J lost 1 base, with 14 bases between them. The CDR3: CASIEKTPSGNTIYF. CDR3 sequence (DNA): TGTGCCAGCATAGAGAAAACCCCTTCTGGAAACACCATATATTTT.

The chain combines TRBV6-6 with TRBJ1-2, with 7 bases lining up with TRBD1. The CDR3 contains 15 residues. Germline V gene sequence: CDR1 MNHNY, CDR2 SVGAGI (reference sequence). With V trimmed by 0 bases and J by 4 bases, 5 bases remained unmatched. The CDR3 is CASSYSLQGSYGYTF. CDR3 nucleotide sequence: TGTGCCAGCAGTTACTCTCTACAGGGGAGCTATGGCTACACCTTC.

The rearrangement uses TRBV6-2 or TRBV6-3 and TRBJ1-5, with 9 bases identical to TRBD1. CDR3 length: 15 amino acids. The V and J ends lost 5 bases and 4 bases, in that order; junction bases with no gene match: 6. Germline values: CDR1 MNHEY, CDR2 SVGEGT. The chain's CDR3 is CASSTTGGGNQPQHF. The CDR3 coding sequence is TGTGCCAGCAGTACCACAGGGGGCGGGAATCAGCCCCAGCATTTT.

The rearrangement uses TRBV7-9 and TRBJ2-7, with D perhaps TRBD2 (7 bases). V lost 5 bases to trimming and J lost 8 bases, with 13 bases between them. The germline gives CDR1 SEHNR, CDR2 FQNEAQ (reference sequence). The CDR3 is 12 residues long. The CDR3 region is CASSPPGGKQYF. In nucleotides, the CDR3 is TGTGCCAGCAGCCCCCCGGGGGGCAAGCAGTACTTC.

The chain combines TRBV6-5 with TRBJ1-5; D gene unclear. Trimming took 2 bases from V and 4 from J, leaving 6 bases between them. The CDR3 contains 13 residues. Germline-derived CDR1 and CDR2 are MNHEY and SVGAGI. In DNA form, the CDR3 reads TGTGCCAGCAGTTACGCGGATAATCAGCCCCAGCATTTT. It codes for CASSYADNQPQHF.

V and J are TRBV7-2 and TRBJ2-7; the match to TRBD1 covers 10 bases. Germline CDR1 reads SGHTA; CDR2 reads FQGNSA. The CDR3 length is 14 residues. V was clipped by 5 bases and J by 5 bases; unmatched bases: 6. CDR3 bases: TGTGCCAGCAGCCCCCGGGACAGGGGCCACGAGCAGTACTTC. Translated, it gives CASSPRDRGHEQYF.

CDR3 coding DNA: TGTGCCAGCAGTTACGGCACAACTAACTATGGCTACACCTTC. It translates to CASSYGTTNYGYTF. This chain uses TRBV6-6 with TRBJ1-2, with D hard to call. Germline V gene data show CDR1 as MNHNY and CDR2 as SVGAGI (reference sequence). The CDR3 contains 14 residues. The germline V and J ends were trimmed by 2 bases and 0 bases, with 7 bases remaining between them.

There are a few counts of this clone. CDR3 protein: CASSEGGVLNTGELFF. The DNA for the CDR3 is TGTGCCAGCAGTGAAGGGGGGGTACTGAACACCGGGGAGCTGTTTTTT. The V call is TRBV2, the J call TRBJ2-2; D may be TRBD2 (6 bases). V was trimmed by 1 base and J by 1 base, leaving 10 bases between them. The CDR3 spans 16 residues. Germline CDR1 is SNHLY and CDR2 is FYNNEI.

The V gene is TRBV29-1, the J gene TRBJ2-3; D is possibly TRBD2 (6 bases). In germline, CDR1 is SQVTM, CDR2 ANQGSEA. The CDR3 totals 14 residues. Trimming cost V 5 bases and J 0 bases, with 12 bases left between them. The CDR3 loop is CSVRGGTSTDTQYF. CDR3 nucleotide sequence: TGCAGCGTTCGGGGCGGGACGAGCACAGATACGCAGTATTTT.

This clone was detected only once. This chain connects TRBV21-1 to TRBJ2-3; the table gives TRBD1 as D, unverified against the DNA. TRBV21-1 is labeled a pseudogene. CDR3 length equals 15 residues. The CDR3 region is CASSIRGPSPDTQYF. As DNA, the CDR3 is TGTGCCAGCAGCATCAGGGGGCCATCCCCAGATACGCAGTATTTT.

This clone showed up just once. The chain couples TRBV4-1 to TRBJ2-7; TRBD1 agrees at 11 bases. This CDR3 has 17 amino acids. Germline loops: CDR1 MGHRA, CDR2 YSYEKL. J gave up 3 bases and V 1 base, and 8 bases lay outside the gene matches. The CDR3 region has the DNA TGCGCCAGCAGCCAAGCCGGGACAGGGGGGTTAGGCTACGAGCAGTACTTC. Its translation: CASSQAGTGGLGYEQYF.

This clone was found a few times. The CDR3 DNA reads as TGTGCCAGCAGCGTAGGGGAGTCAAGGCTATACGAGCAGTACTTC. It translates to CASSVGESRLYEQYF. This chain joins TRBV9 and TRBJ2-7, with D tentatively TRBD2 (5 bases). Trimming left V 0 bases short and J 4 bases short, with 14 bases between. The CDR3 is 15 residues long. Germline V gene sequence: CDR1 SGDLS, CDR2 YYNGEE.

The gene calls are TRBV7-2 and TRBJ1-6, with 9 bases fitting TRBD1. Germline V gene sequence: CDR1 SGHTA, CDR2 FQGNSA. The CDR3 covers 15 residues. Unmatched junction bases numbered 4, after V lost 4 bases and J lost 6 bases. The CDR3 nucleotides are TGTGCCAGCAGCTCCCTGGGACAGGGTAATTCACCCCTCCACTTT. It specifies CASSSLGQGNSPLHF.

The chain couples TRBV15 to TRBJ2-2, with a possible D match to TRBD1 (8 bases). Germline values: CDR1 LNHNV, CDR2 YYDKDF (reference sequence). The CDR3 is 17 residues long. Between the trimmed V and J ends, which lost 0 bases and 4 bases, there was a span of 15 bases. The CDR3: CATSRDRTGRVTGELFF. CDR3 nucleotide sequence: TGTGCCACCAGCAGAGATCGGACAGGGAGGGTCACCGGGGAGCTGTTTTTT.

J is TRBJ1-4 and V is TRBV7-2; 12 bases agree with TRBD1. Trimming cost V 1 base and J 8 bases; bases outside gene matches: 5. The CDR3 sequence is 16 residues long. Germline V gene lookup returns CDR1 SGHTA and CDR2 FQGNSA. CDR3 DNA sequence: TGTGCCAGCAGCTTAGGGGACAGGGGGCGCGGAGAAAAACTGTTTTTT. This translates into CASSLGDRGRGEKLFF.

This clone was detected only once. V and J are TRBV4-1 and TRBJ1-5; TRBD1 might be the D (5 bases). Trimming stripped 0 bases from V and 6 bases from J, with 12 bases between. Germline V lookup: CDR1 MGHRA, CDR2 YSYEKL. CDR3 size: 15 residues. The DNA of the CDR3 is TGCGCCAGCAGCCAAGAGGGGGGGGGAAGTCAGCCCCAGCATTTT. Amino acids: CASSQEGGGSQPQHF.

The chain links TRBV4-1 to TRBJ2-1; D unclear. The CDR3 extends over 15 amino acids. The germline V and J ends were trimmed by 0 bases and 9 bases, with 15 bases remaining between them. Germline lookup yields CDR1 MGHRA and CDR2 YSYEKL. The CDR3 is CASSQDIAAGSEQFF. The CDR3 bases are TGCGCCAGCAGCCAAGATATCGCGGCCGGCAGTGAGCAGTTCTTC.

V usage is TRBV7-9 and J usage is TRBJ2-5, with TRBD1 identical over 7 bases. Germline V gene lookup returns CDR1 SEHNR and CDR2 FQNEAQ (reference sequence). The CDR3 sequence is 17 residues long. With V trimmed by 5 bases and J by 2 bases, 14 bases remained unmatched. The CDR3 region is CASSQSPRQGKQETQYF. The DNA of the CDR3 is TGTGCCAGCAGCCAATCTCCGCGACAGGGTAAACAAGAGACCCAGTACTTC.

The chain employs TRBV11-3 and TRBJ2-3; tentative D call: TRBD1 (5 bases). CDR3 length equals 14 residues. CDR1 is SGHNT, CDR2 YENEEA, per germline. Trimming left V 5 bases short and J 2 bases short, with 11 bases between. CDR3 DNA sequence: TGTGCCAGCAGCGTTTCAGGGATCACAGATACGCAGTATTTT. It codes for CASSVSGITDTQYF.

This clone was seen only once. The gene calls are TRBV7-3 and TRBJ2-5; TRBD1 matches 7 bases. The CDR3 is made up of 13 amino acids. Germline CDR1 reads SGHTA; CDR2 reads FQGTGA. The trim removed 4 bases at V and 3 bases at J, leaving 2 bases unmatched. Here the CDR3 reads CASSSDREETQYF. CDR3 in DNA: TGTGCCAGCAGCTCCGACAGGGAAGAGACCCAGTACTTC.

J is TRBJ1-5 and V is TRBV7-8; 7 bases align to TRBD1. This CDR3 has 18 residues. Germline V lookup: CDR1 SGHVS, CDR2 FQNEAQ. V was clipped by 0 bases and J by 2 bases; unmatched bases: 10. The CDR3 sequence: CASSLAIQQGIGNQPQHF. CDR3 in DNA: TGTGCCAGCAGCTTAGCCATACAACAGGGGATCGGCAATCAGCCCCAGCATTTT.

This clone was seen a handful of times. The chain couples TRBV29-1 to TRBJ1-2; TRBD1 is a possible D gene (6 bases). Germline assignment: CDR1 SQVTM and CDR2 ANQGSEA. The germline V and J ends were trimmed by 6 bases and 0 bases, with 14 bases remaining between them. The CDR3 totals 14 residues. CDR3 sequence: CSVETGFANYGYTF. The DNA of the CDR3 is TGCAGCGTGGAGACAGGTTTTGCTAACTATGGCTACACCTTC.

The chain links TRBV7-2 to TRBJ2-7, with 11 bases lining up with TRBD2. This CDR3 spans 16 amino acids. Germline CDR1 and CDR2: SGHTA and FQGNSA. J gave up 2 bases and V 5 bases, and 8 bases lay outside the gene matches. CDR3 in amino acids: CASSPSLAGGPYEQYF. The CDR3 region has the DNA TGTGCCAGCAGCCCTTCTCTAGCGGGGGGACCCTACGAGCAGTACTTC. Filled out from reference TRBV7-2 and TRBJ2-7, the complete variable domain reads GAGVSQSPSNKVTEKGKDVELRCDPISGHTALYWYRQSLGQGLEFLIYFQGNSAPDKSGLPSDRFSAERTGGSVSTLTIQRTQQEDSAVYLCASSPSLAGGPYEQYFGPGTRLTVT.

This clone was seen only once. The chain links TRBV5-4 to TRBJ2-3; tentative D call: TRBD1 (6 bases). V lost 5 bases to trimming and J lost 7 bases, with 20 bases between them. This CDR3 has 15 amino acids. CDR1 SGHNT and CDR2 YYREEE come from the germline V gene (reference sequence). The CDR3 region has the DNA TGTGCCAGCAGTGGTCGAGGGGGTTCTTTACATACGCAGTATTTT. It encodes CASSGRGGSLHTQYF.